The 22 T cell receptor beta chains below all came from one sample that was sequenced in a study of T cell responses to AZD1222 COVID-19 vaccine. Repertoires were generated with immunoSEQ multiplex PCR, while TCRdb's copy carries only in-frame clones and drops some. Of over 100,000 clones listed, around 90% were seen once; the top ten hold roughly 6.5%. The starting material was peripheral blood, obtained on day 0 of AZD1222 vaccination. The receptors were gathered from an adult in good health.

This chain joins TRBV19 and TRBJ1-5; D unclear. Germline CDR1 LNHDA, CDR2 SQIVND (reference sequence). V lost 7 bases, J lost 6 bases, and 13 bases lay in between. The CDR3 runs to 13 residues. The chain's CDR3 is CASIGGHGQPQHF. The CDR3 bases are TGTGCCAGTATCGGAGGGCATGGTCAGCCCCAGCATTTT.

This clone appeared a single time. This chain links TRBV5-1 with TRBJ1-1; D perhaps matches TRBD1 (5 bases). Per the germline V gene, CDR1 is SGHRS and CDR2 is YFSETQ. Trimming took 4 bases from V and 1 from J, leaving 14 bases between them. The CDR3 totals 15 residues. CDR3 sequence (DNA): TGCGCCAGCAGCACATCCGGGACGGGGAACACTGAAGCTTTCTTT. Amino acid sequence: CASSTSGTGNTEAFF.

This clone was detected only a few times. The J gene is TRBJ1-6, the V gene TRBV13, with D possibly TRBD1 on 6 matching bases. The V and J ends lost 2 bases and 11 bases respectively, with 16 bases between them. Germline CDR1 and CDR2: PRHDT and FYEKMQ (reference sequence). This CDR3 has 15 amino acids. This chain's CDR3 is CASSLRRAEGAPLHF. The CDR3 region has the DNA TGTGCCAGCAGCTTACGTCGAGCCGAGGGGGCACCCCTCCACTTT.

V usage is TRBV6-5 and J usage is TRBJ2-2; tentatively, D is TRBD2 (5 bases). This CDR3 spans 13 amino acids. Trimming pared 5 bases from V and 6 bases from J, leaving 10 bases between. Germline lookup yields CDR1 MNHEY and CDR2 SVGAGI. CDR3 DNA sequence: TGTGCCAGCAGTCGAGGGTTCCCCGGGGAGCTGTTTTTT. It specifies CASSRGFPGELFF.

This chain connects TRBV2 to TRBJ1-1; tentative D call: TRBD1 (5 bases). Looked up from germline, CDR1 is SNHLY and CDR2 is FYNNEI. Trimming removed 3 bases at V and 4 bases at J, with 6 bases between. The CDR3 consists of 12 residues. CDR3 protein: CASSDGATEAFF. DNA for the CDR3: TGTGCCAGCAGTGATGGGGCCACTGAAGCTTTCTTT. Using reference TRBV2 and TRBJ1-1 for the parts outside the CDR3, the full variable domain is EPEVTQTPSHQVTQMGQEVILRCVPISNHLYFYWYRQILGQKVEFLVSFYNNEISEKSEIFDDQFSVERPDGSNFTLKIRSTKLEDSAMYFCASSDGATEAFFGQGTRLTVV.

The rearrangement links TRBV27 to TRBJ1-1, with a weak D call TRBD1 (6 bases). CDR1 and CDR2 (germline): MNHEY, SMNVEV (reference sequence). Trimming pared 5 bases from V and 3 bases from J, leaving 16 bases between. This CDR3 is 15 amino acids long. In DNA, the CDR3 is TGTGCCAGCAGTCTTTGGGGGGCGGTGGACACTGAAGCTTTCTTT. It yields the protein CASSLWGAVDTEAFF.

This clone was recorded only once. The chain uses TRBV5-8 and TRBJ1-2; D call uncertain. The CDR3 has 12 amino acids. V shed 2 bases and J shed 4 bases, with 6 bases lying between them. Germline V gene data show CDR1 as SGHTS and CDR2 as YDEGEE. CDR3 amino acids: CASSLGTYGYTF. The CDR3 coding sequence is TGTGCCAGCAGCTTAGGAACCTATGGCTACACCTTC.

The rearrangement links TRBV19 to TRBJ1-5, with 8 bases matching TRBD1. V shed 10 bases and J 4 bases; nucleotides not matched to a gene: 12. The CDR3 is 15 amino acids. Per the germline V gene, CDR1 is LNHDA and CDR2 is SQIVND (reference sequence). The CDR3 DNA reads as TGTGCCACCCGTTCCGGGACAGGAATTAATCAGCCCCAGCATTTT. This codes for CATRSGTGINQPQHF.

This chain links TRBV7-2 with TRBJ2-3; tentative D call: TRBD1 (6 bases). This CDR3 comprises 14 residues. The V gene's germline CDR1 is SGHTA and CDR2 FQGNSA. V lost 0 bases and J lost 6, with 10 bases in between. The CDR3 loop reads CASSLAGARDTQYF. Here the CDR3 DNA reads TGTGCCAGCAGCTTAGCGGGGGCGCGGGATACGCAGTATTTT.

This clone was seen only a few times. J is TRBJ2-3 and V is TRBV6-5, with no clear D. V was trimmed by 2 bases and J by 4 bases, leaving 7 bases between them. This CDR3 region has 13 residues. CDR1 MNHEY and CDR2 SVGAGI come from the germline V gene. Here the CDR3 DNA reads TGTGCCAGCAGTTACCGGAAAGCAGATACGCAGTATTTT. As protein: CASSYRKADTQYF.

CDR3 amino acids: CASRLQMNTEAFF. CDR3 DNA: TGTGCCAGCAGACTACAAATGAACACTGAAGCTTTCTTT. The V call is TRBV6-6, the J call TRBJ1-1, with unresolved D. V lost 6 bases and J 0 bases, leaving 8 bases between the germline ends. CDR1 MNHNY and CDR2 SVGAGI come from the germline V gene (reference sequence). This CDR3 is 13 amino acids long.

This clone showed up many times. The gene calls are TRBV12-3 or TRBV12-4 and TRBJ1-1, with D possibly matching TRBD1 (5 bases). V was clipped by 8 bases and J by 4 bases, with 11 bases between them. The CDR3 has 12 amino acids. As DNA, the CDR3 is TGTGCCAGCGGGGACGGTGGCACTGAAGCTTTCTTT. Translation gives CASGDGGTEAFF.

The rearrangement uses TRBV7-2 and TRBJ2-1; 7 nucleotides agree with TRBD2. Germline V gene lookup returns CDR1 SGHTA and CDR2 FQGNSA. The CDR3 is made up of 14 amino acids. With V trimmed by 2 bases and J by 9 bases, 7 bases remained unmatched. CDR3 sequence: CASSLLADWAEQFF. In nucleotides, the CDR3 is TGTGCCAGCAGCTTACTAGCGGACTGGGCTGAGCAGTTCTTC.

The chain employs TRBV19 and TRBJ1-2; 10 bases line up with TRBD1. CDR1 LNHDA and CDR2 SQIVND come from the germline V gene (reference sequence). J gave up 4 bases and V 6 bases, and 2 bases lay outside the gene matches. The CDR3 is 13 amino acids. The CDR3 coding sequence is TGTGCCAGTAGGGACAGGGGGTTCTATGGCTACACCTTC. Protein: CASRDRGFYGYTF.

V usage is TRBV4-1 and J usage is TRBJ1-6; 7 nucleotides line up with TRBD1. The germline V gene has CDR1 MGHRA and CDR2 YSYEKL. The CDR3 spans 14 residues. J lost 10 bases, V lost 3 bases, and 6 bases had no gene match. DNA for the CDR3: TGCGCCAGCAGCCAGGGGACAGTGGAATCACCCCTCCACTTT. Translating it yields CASSQGTVESPLHF.

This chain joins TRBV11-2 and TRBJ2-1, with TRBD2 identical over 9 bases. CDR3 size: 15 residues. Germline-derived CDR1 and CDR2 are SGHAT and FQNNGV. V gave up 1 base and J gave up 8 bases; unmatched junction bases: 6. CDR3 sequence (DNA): TGTGCCAGCAGCTTAGTGGCGGGGGGGCCGTATGAGCAGTTCTTC. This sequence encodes CASSLVAGGPYEQFF.

The CDR3 DNA reads TGCGCCAGCAGCTGGGTTGACAGGGGGGATGGCTACACCTTC. This sequence encodes CASSWVDRGDGYTF. The chain recombines TRBV5-1 with TRBJ1-2; 9 bases align to TRBD1. Germline V gene data show CDR1 as SGHRS and CDR2 as YFSETQ. This CDR3 is built from 14 residues. The V gene end was trimmed by 3 bases and the J gene end by 6 bases; junction bases not matched to a gene: 6.

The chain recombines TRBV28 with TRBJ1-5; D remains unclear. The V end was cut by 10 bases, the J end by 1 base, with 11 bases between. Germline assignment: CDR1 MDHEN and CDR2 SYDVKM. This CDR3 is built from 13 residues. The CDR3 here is CATEQRSNQPQHF. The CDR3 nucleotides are TGTGCCACCGAACAGCGCAGCAATCAGCCCCAGCATTTT.

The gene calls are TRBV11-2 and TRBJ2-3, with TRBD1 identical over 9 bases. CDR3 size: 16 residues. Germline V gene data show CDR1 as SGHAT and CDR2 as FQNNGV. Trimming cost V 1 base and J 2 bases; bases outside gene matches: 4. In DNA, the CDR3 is TGTGCCAGCAGCTTAGCGGGACAGGGTATCACAGATACGCAGTATTTT. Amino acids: CASSLAGQGITDTQYF.

Here the CDR3 DNA reads TGCGCCAGCAGCCAAGATGGACTCTCTCAGGGGAATGAGCAGTTCTTC. Translated, it gives CASSQDGLSQGNEQFF. The V and J genes are TRBV4-3 and TRBJ2-1; tentatively, D is TRBD1 (6 bases). V shed 0 bases and J shed 7 bases, with 16 bases lying between them. The germline CDR1 and CDR2 sequences are LGHNA and YSLEER. There are 16 residues in the CDR3.

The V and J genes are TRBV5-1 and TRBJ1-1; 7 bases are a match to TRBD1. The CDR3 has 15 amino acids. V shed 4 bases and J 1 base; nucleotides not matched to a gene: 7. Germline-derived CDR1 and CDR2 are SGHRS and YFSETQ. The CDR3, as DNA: TGCGCCAGCAGCCCCGGACAGGCTCGGAACACTGAAGCTTTCTTT. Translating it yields CASSPGQARNTEAFF.

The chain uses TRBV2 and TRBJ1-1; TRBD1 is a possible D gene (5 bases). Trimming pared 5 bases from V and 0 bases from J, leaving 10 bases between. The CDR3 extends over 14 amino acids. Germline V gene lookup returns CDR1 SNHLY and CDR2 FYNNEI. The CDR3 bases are TGTGCCAGCAGTCGGACACAATTGAACACTGAAGCTTTCTTT. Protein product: CASSRTQLNTEAFF.